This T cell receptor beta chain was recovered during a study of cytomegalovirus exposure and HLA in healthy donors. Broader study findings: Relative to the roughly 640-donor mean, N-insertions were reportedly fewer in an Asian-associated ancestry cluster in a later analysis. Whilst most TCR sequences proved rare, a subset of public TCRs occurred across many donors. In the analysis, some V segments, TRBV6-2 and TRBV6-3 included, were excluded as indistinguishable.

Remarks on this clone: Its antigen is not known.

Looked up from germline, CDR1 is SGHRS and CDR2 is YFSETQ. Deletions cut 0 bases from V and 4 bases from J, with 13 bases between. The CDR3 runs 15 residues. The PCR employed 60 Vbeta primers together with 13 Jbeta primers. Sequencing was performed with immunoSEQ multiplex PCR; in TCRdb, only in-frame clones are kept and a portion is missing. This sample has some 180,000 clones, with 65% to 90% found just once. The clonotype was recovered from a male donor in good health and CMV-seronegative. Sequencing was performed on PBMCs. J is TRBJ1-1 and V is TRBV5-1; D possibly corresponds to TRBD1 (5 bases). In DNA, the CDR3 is TGCGCCAGCAGCTTGGCCGGGGCGGGGGGCACTGAAGCTTTCTTT. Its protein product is CASSLAGAGGTEAFF.